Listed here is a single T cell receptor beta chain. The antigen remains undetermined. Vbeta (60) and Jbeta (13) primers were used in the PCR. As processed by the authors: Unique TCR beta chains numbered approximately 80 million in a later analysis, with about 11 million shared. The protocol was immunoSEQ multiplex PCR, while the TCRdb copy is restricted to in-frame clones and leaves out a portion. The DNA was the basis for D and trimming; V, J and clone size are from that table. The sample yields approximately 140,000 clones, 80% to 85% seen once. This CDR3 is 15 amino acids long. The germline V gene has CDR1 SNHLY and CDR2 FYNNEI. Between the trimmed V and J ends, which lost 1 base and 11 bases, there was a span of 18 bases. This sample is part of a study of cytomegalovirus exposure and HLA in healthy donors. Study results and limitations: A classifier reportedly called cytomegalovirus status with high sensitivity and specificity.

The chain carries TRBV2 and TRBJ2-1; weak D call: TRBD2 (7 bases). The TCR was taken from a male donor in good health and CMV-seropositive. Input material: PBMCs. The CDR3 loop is CASSEEAGARIKQFF. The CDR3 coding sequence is TGTGCCAGCAGTGAAGAGGCGGGGGCGCGAATTAAGCAGTTCTTC. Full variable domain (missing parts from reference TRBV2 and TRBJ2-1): EPEVTQTPSHQVTQMGQEVILRCVPISNHLYFYWYRQILGQKVEFLVSFYNNEISEKSEIFDDQFSVERPDGSNFTLKIRSTKLEDSAMYFCASSEEAGARIKQFFGPGTRLTVL.